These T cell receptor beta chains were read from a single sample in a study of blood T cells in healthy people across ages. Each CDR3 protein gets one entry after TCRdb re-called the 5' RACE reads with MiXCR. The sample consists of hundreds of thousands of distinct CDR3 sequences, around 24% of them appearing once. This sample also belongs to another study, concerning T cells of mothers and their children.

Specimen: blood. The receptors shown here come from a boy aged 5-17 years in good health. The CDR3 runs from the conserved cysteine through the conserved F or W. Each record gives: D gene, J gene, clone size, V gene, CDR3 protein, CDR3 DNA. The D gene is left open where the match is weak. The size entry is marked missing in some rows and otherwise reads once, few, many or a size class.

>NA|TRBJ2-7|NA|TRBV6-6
CASSYEGSYEQYF
TGTGCCAGCAGTTACGAGGGATCCTACGAGCAGTACTTC
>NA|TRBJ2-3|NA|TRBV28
CASSGERGITDTQYF
TGTGCCAGCAGTGGGGAACGGGGGATCACAGATACGCAGTATTTT
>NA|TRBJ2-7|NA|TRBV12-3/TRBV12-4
CASSPLAEASYEQYF
TGTGCCAGCAGTCCCTTAGCGGAGGCTTCCTACGAGCAGTACTTC
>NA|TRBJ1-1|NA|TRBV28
CASSHSYPGFGTEAFF
TGTGCCAGCAGTCACTCCTACCCCGGTTTCGGCACTGAAGCTTTCTTT
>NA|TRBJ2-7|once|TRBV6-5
CASSSPSVEQYF
TGTGCCAGCAGTTCCCCCAGCGTCGAGCAGTACTTC
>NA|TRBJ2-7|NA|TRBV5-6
CASSLAAGSVWYEQYF
TGTGCCAGCAGCTTGGCTGCCGGGAGCGTTTGGTACGAGCAGTACTTC
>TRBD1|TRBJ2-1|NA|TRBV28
CASSPPLGDSVYNEQFF
TGTGCCAGCAGCCCCCCTCTAGGGGACAGCGTATACAATGAGCAGTTCTTC
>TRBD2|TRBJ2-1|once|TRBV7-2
CASSPMGAGVDNEQFF
TGTGCCAGCAGCCCAATGGGAGCGGGAGTGGATAATGAGCAGTTCTTC
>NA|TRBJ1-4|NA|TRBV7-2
CASSLGPGSNEKLFF
TGTGCCAGCAGCTTAGGTCCGGGCTCAAATGAAAAACTGTTTTTT
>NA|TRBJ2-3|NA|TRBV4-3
CASSQATGLFTDTQYF
TGCGCCAGCAGCCAAGCGACAGGTCTCTTCACAGATACGCAGTATTTT
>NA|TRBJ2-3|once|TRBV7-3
CASSEKSSPDTQYF
TGTGCCAGCAGCGAAAAATCTAGCCCAGATACGCAGTATTTT
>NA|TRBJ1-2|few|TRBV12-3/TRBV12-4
CASSLDPGYGYTF
TGTGCCAGCAGTTTAGATCCGGGGTATGGCTACACCTTC
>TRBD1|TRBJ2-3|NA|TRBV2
CASRRGDRGHGDTQYF
TGTGCCAGCAGGAGGGGGGACAGGGGGCATGGAGATACGCAGTATTTT
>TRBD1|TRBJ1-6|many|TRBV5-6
CASSFYRGNSPLHF
TGTGCCAGCAGCTTTTACAGGGGTAATTCACCCCTCCACTTT
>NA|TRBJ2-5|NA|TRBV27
CASSHDGGETQYF
TGTGCCAGCAGCCATGATGGGGGGGAGACCCAGTACTTC
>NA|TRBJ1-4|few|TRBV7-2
CASSPQTGGVNEKLFF
TGTGCCAGCAGCCCGCAAACAGGCGGTGTTAATGAAAAACTGTTTTTT
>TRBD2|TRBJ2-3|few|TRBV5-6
CASSSSGIITDTQYF
TGTGCCAGCAGCTCTAGCGGGATAATCACAGATACGCAGTATTTT
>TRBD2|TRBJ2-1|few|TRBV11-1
CASSLEGAPSLAGGRNEQFF
TGTGCCAGCAGCTTAGAAGGGGCTCCCTCTTTAGCGGGGGGCCGAAATGAGCAGTTCTTC
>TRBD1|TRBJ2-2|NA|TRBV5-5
CASSPRSQGAIGELFF
TGTGCCAGCAGCCCGAGGTCCCAGGGGGCCATCGGGGAGCTGTTTTTT
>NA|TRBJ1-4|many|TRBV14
CASSRGAGEKLFF
TGTGCCAGCAGCCGGGGGGCTGGCGAAAAACTGTTTTTT
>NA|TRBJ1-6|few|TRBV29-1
CSPSRTVYNSPLHF
TGCAGCCCCTCTAGGACAGTATATAATTCACCCCTCCACTTT
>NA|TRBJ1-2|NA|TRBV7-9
CASSKSPRDELYGYTF
TGTGCCAGCAGCAAGTCCCCAAGGGACGAGCTCTATGGCTACACCTTC